The TCR beta chain under discussion was sequenced for a study of CD8+ T cells in alopecia areata. Study in general: The approximately 6-10-week-old female C3H/HeJ mice were given skin taken from approximately 6-12-month-old C3H/HeJ graft donors that had spontaneous alopecia. Findings and limits, study-wide: Across lesional scalp, and particularly alopecia totalis/universalis, clonality surpassed that of normal scalp.

As concerns this clone: Its antigen is currently unknown. Mouse germline and gene names are used. The read finishes 4 residues shy of the CDR3 end, and the germline J gene is used to complete it.

The CDR3 covers 14 residues. V lost 0 bases and J 0 bases, leaving 6 bases between the germline ends. The germline gives CDR1 GKSSPN, CDR2 SITVG. Sequencing relied on a cDNA template that was reverse transcribed from extracted RNA. TCRdb keeps only in-frame clones here, not all; method: immunoSEQ multiplex PCR. The sample yields over 100,000 clones, without any singletons. This clonotype was sampled from a C3H/HeJ mouse with alopecia areata. The strain is characterized by the MHC haplotype H2-k. Sequencing used lesional skin. The V gene is TRBV31, the J gene TRBJ2-1; D is unclear. The DNA read from the CDR3 is TGTGCCTGGAGTCTCCAGAATAACTATGCT. Translation: CAWSLQNNYA. The entire CDR3 sequence reads CAWSLQNNYAEQFF.